This T cell receptor beta chain appears in the sequencing data of a study of blood T cell repertoires in COVID-19. For the study at large: The United States, Italy and Spain supplied acute and convalescent COVID-19 samples. PBMCs, B-cell-depleted T cells, or T cells were the source of the cDNA or gDNA that made up the material.

In the original workflow: Amplification of reference gene primers was used by the study to estimate nucleated cell counts. Profiled with immunoSEQ multiplex PCR; TCRdb holds only in-frame clones, not every one. The V and J calls and clone size come from that table; D and trimming were worked out from the DNA. The profile shows approximately 330,000 clones, 80% to 90% of them singletons. Participants' own reports of clinical history determined their cohort assignment. The germline V and J ends were trimmed by 9 bases and 0 bases, with 20 bases remaining between them. CDR3 size: 17 residues. Germline V gene sequence: CDR1 LNHDA, CDR2 SQIVND (reference sequence).

Material for sequencing was PBMCs or T cells enriched from blood (not recorded which). The clonotype comes from a woman in her thirties or forties with acute COVID-19. The V call is TRBV19, the J call TRBJ1-4; D is unresolved. CDR3 loop: CARHRQSARSTNEKLFF. Written as DNA, the CDR3 is TGTGCCAGACACCGACAATCGGCCAGATCAACTAATGAAAAACTGTTTTTT. Drawing the rest from reference TRBV19 and TRBJ1-4, the complete variable domain is DGGITQSPKYLFRKEGQNVTLSCEQNLNHDAMYWYRQDPGQGLRLIYYSQIVNDFQKGDIAEGYSVSREKKESFPLTVTSAQKNPTAFYLCARHRQSARSTNEKLFFGSGTQLSVL.